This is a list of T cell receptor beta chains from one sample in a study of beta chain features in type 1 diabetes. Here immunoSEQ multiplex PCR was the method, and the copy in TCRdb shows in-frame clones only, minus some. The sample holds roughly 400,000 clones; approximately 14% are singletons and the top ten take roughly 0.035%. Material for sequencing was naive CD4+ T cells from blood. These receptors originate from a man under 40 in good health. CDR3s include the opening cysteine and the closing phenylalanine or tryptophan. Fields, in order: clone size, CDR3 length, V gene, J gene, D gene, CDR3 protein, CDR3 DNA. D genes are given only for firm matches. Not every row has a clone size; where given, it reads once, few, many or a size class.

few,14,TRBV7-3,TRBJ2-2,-,CASSLGRKAGELFF,TGTGCCAGCAGCTTAGGACGGAAGGCCGGGGAGCTGTTTTTT
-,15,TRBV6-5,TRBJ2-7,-,CASSTLRRNSYEQYF,TGTGCCAGCAGCACCCTTAGACGGAACTCCTACGAGCAGTACTTC
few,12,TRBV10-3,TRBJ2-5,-,CAIQGGRETQYF,TGTGCCATCCAGGGAGGCCGGGAGACCCAGTACTTC
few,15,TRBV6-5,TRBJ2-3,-,CASSYSRSPTDTQYF,TGTGCCAGCAGTTACTCGCGGAGCCCAACAGATACGCAGTATTTT
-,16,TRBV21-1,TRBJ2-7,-,CASSKAVGGNLYEQYF,TGTGCCAGCAGCAAAGCTGTAGGGGGAAACCTGTACGAGCAGTACTTC
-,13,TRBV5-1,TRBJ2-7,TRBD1,CASRTGDFYEQYF,TGCGCCAGCAGGACAGGGGACTTCTACGAGCAGTACTTC
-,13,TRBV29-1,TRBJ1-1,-,CSSHGAVDTEAFF,TGCAGCTCCCACGGGGCAGTGGACACTGAAGCTTTCTTT
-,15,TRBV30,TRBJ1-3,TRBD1,CAWSPTGDSGNTIYF,TGTGCCTGGAGTCCCACAGGGGACTCTGGAAACACCATATATTTT
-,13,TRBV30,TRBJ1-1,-,CAWSGGGLDEAFF,TGTGCCTGGAGTGGAGGGGGGCTCGATGAAGCTTTCTTT
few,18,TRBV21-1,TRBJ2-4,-,CASSCWDTIALAKNIQYF,TGTGCCAGCAGCTGCTGGGACACGATTGCTCTAGCCAAAAACATTCAGTACTTC
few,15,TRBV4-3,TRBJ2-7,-,CASSLMTALPYEQYF,TGCGCCAGCAGCCTCATGACAGCCCTTCCTTACGAGCAGTACTTC
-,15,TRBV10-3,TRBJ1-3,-,CAISESRFSGNTIYF,TGTGCCATCAGTGAGTCGAGGTTCTCTGGAAACACCATATATTTT
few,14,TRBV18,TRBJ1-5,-,CASSPGSFNQPQHF,TGTGCCAGCTCACCAGGCTCGTTTAATCAGCCCCAGCATTTT
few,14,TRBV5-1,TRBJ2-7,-,CASSSEGYSYEQYF,TGCGCCAGCAGCTCGGAGGGCTACTCCTACGAGCAGTACTTC
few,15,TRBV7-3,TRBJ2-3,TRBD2,CASSLPSGSRDTQYF,TGTGCCAGCAGCTTACCTAGCGGGAGTAGGGATACGCAGTATTTT
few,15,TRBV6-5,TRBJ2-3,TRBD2,CASSYSRGFSDTQYF,TGTGCCAGCAGCTACTCGCGGGGGTTTTCAGATACGCAGTATTTT
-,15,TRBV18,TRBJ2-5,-,CASSRVVLDVETQYF,TGTGCCAGCTCACGAGTGGTTCTGGATGTAGAGACCCAGTACTTC
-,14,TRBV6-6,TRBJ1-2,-,CASNSEGQLYGYTF,TGTGCCAGCAACTCGGAGGGACAACTATATGGCTACACCTTC
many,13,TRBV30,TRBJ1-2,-,CACNAGTDYGYTF,TGTGCCTGTAACGCCGGGACGGACTATGGCTACACCTTC
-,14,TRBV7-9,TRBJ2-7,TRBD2,CASSLDSGVDEQYF,TGTGCCAGCAGCTTAGATAGCGGGGTTGACGAGCAGTACTTC
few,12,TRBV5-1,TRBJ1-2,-,CASKGGGYGYTF,TGCGCCAGCAAAGGGGGAGGCTATGGCTACACCTTC
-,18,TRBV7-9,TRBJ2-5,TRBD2,CASSLPPRSSGSSETQYF,TGTGCCAGCAGCCTACCCCCTCGGAGTAGCGGGAGTTCAGAGACCCAGTACTTC
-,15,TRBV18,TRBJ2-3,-,CASSPTDSRRDTQYF,TGTGCCAGCTCACCAACTGACAGCCGCCGGGATACGCAGTATTTT
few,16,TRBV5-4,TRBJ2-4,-,CASSLGQTGAKNIQYF,TGTGCCAGCAGCTTGGGGCAAACCGGGGCCAAAAACATTCAGTACTTC
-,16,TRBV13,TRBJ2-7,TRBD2,CASSFTGLAGRYEQYF,TGTGCCAGCAGCTTTACAGGACTAGCGGGGAGGTACGAGCAGTACTTC
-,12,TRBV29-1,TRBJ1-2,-,CSVEGLGYGYTF,TGCAGCGTTGAAGGGTTAGGCTATGGCTACACCTTC
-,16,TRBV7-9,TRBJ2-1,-,CASSLGPFLGPEEQFF,TGTGCCAGCAGCTTAGGGCCGTTTCTGGGGCCGGAAGAGCAGTTCTTC
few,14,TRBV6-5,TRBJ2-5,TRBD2,CASRPTSGKGTQYF,TGTGCCAGCAGGCCGACTAGCGGGAAGGGGACCCAGTACTTC
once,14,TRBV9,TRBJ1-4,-,CASSGGTTNEKLFF,TGTGCCAGCAGCGGTGGGACAACTAATGAAAAACTGTTTTTT
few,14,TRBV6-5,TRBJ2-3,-,CASRGARWADTQYF,TGTGCCAGCAGGGGAGCCCGGTGGGCAGATACGCAGTATTTT
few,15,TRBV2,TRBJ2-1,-,CASRPELSSYNEQFF,TGTGCCAGCAGACCCGAACTTAGCTCCTACAATGAGCAGTTCTTC
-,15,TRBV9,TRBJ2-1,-,CASSVGRESYNEQFF,TGTGCCAGCAGCGTAGGTAGGGAATCCTACAATGAGCAGTTCTTC
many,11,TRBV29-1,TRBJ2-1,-,CSVGRTDEQFF,TGCAGCGTTGGCAGGACCGATGAGCAGTTCTTC
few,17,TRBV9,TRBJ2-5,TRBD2,CASSVDLAGGLRETQYF,TGTGCCAGCAGCGTAGATCTAGCGGGAGGGCTTCGGGAGACCCAGTACTTC
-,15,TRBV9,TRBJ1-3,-,CASSVGGAYGNTIYF,TGTGCCAGCAGCGTAGGGGGAGCCTACGGAAACACCATATATTTT
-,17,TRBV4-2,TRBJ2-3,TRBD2,CASSQGGRTRAPDTQYF,TGTGCCAGCAGCCAAGGAGGCAGGACTAGGGCCCCCGATACGCAGTATTTT
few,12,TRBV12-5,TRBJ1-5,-,CASGREYQPQHF,TGTGCTAGTGGTCGAGAATATCAGCCCCAGCATTTT
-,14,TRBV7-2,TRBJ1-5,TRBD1,CASSSTGRNQPQHF,TGTGCCAGCAGCTCGACAGGGCGCAATCAGCCCCAGCATTTT
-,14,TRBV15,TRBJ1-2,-,CATSRGTQIYGYTF,TGTGCCACCAGCAGAGGTACGCAGATCTATGGCTACACCTTC
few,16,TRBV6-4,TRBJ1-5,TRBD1,CDNRPGQGKVTQPQHF,TGTGATAACCGACCCGGACAGGGAAAGGTCACACAGCCCCAGCATTTT
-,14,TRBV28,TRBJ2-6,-,CASSLGGAGDVLTF,TGTGCCAGCAGTTTAGGAGGGGCTGGCGACGTCCTGACTTTC
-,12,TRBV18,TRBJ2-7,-,CASSANRDEQYF,TGTGCCAGCTCAGCTAACAGGGACGAGCAGTACTTC
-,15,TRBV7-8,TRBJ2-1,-,CASRPSELSYNEQFF,TGTGCCAGCAGACCCTCGGAGCTCTCCTACAATGAGCAGTTCTTC
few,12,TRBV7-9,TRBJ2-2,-,CASSLLAGELFF,TGTGCCAGCAGCTTATTGGCCGGGGAGCTGTTTTTT
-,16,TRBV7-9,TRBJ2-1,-,CASSSPGGTATREQFF,TGTGCCAGCAGCTCCCCGGGTGGGACCGCCACTCGGGAGCAGTTCTTC
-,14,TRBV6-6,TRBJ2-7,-,CASSYYDRPKIPYF,TGTGCCAGCAGTTACTACGACAGACCTAAAATTCCGTACTTC
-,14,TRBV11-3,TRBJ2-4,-,CASRPRAGKNIQYF,TGTGCCAGCAGACCCAGGGCGGGCAAAAACATTCAGTACTTC
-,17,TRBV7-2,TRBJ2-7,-,CASSSDALAFGSYEQYF,TGTGCCAGCAGCTCAGACGCTCTCGCGTTCGGCTCCTACGAGCAGTACTTC
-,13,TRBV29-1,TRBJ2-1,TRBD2,CSVESGGYNEQFF,TGCAGCGTTGAGAGCGGGGGCTACAATGAGCAGTTCTTC
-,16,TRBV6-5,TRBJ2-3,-,CASSYFGGPSTDTQYF,TGTGCCAGCAGTTACTTTGGAGGGCCGAGCACAGATACGCAGTATTTT
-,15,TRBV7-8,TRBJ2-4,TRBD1,CASSRDRLAKNIQYF,TGTGCCAGCAGCCGGGACAGGTTAGCCAAAAACATTCAGTACTTC
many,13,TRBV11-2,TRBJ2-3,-,CASSFPGTDTQYF,TGTGCCAGCAGCTTCCCAGGCACAGATACGCAGTATTTT
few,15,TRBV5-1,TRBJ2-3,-,CASSLEQTGTDTQYF,TGCGCCAGCAGCTTGGAGCAGACCGGCACAGATACGCAGTATTTT
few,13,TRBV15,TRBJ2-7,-,CATSREIGYEQYF,TGTGCCACCAGCAGAGAGATAGGGTACGAGCAGTACTTC
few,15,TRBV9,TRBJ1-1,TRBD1,CASSALQGITTEAFF,TGTGCCAGCAGCGCCCTACAGGGGATTACCACTGAAGCTTTCTTT
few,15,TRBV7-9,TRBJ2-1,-,CASSPRQANFNEQFF,TGTGCCAGCAGCCCTAGACAGGCAAATTTCAATGAGCAGTTCTTC
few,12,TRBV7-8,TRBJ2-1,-,CASSSFPDEQFF,TGTGCCAGCAGCTCATTCCCCGATGAGCAGTTCTTC